This T cell receptor beta chain comes out of a study of PD-1 blockade in classical Hodgkin lymphoma. Findings of the study overall: Reports described newly diagnosed patients as having lower baseline TCR diversity than healthy donors.

The CDR3 totals 16 residues. J gave up 4 bases and V 2 bases, and 8 bases lay outside the gene matches. CDR1 and CDR2 from the germline V gene are MNHEY and SMNVEV (reference sequence). Profiled with immunoSEQ multiplex PCR; TCRdb holds only in-frame clones, not every one. The sample lists 15,000 to 20,000 clones; around 83% were seen once. For this clone: No antigen is known for it.

Time point here: newly diagnosed, previously untreated cHL patient sample. CD4+ T cells were purified from thawed PBMCs by negative selection. Material for sequencing was CD4+ T cells from blood. The receptor comes from a human donor with classical Hodgkin lymphoma. The chain combines TRBV27 with TRBJ2-5, with 9 positions matching TRBD1. The CDR3 DNA sequence: TGTGCCAGCAGTTTAATGTTCAGGGGACAGGGAGAGACCCAGTACTTC. Translation: CASSLMFRGQGETQYF.